These T cell receptor beta chains were read from a single sample in a study of vaccination and CD4 T cells after COVID-19. TCRdb re-derived calls from the PCR reads in MiXCR, one entry per CDR3 protein. The data contain some 22,000 distinct CDR3 sequences, about 35% of them seen just once; the ten biggest clones take up 8.6%. No antigen has been identified for these receptors. Here the sequenced sample was CD4+ T cells from blood, cultured in vitro, taken about 7 months after SARS-CoV-2 vaccination. Source of these receptors: a human donor who had recovered from COVID-19. Each CDR3 is given with its conserved first and last residue. Each record gives: clone size, V gene, D gene, J gene, CDR3 protein, CDR3 DNA. D genes are given only for firm matches. Clone size, where shown, is once, few, many, or a class for clones that have expanded.

>few|TRBV15|TRBD2|TRBJ2-1
CATSRGMSAGENEQFF
TGTGCCACCAGCAGAGGGATGTCAGCGGGGGAAAATGAGCAGTTCTTC
>few|TRBV7-8|TRBD2|TRBJ2-7
CASSLAGLAGYEQYF
TGTGCCAGCAGCTTAGCAGGCCTAGCGGGCTACGAGCAGTACTTC
>.|TRBV5-4|TRBD1|TRBJ1-2
CASSPRGQGYYGYTF
TGTGCCAGCAGCCCTAGGGGACAGGGGTACTATGGCTACACCTTC
>.|TRBV7-3|TRBD2|TRBJ2-2
CASSESLAGGELFF
TGTGCCAGCAGCGAATCTTTAGCGGGCGGGGAGCTGTTTTTT
>few|TRBV4-2|.|TRBJ1-2
CASSQDDRRGYTF
TGTGCCAGCAGCCAAGATGACCGAAGGGGCTACACCTTC
>few|TRBV7-8|.|TRBJ2-5
CASSYHLETQYF
TGTGCCAGCAGCTACCATCTTGAGACCCAGTACTTC
>.|TRBV6-1|.|TRBJ1-5
CASSRQAPYSNQPQHF
TGTGCCAGCAGCCGACAGGCCCCCTATAGCAATCAGCCCCAGCATTTT
>.|TRBV7-9|.|TRBJ2-7
CASSLDTWGLHEQYF
TGTGCCAGCAGCTTAGATACTTGGGGGCTCCACGAGCAGTACTTC
>.|TRBV27|TRBD2|TRBJ2-7
CASNPGTSGSYEQYF
TGTGCCAGCAACCCCGGGACTAGCGGGAGCTACGAGCAGTACTTC
>.|TRBV7-3|.|TRBJ2-3
CASSVGASTDTQYF
TGTGCCAGCTCCGTCGGAGCTAGCACAGATACGCAGTATTTT
>.|TRBV27|TRBD2|TRBJ2-7
CASMGGRRAEQYF
TGTGCCAGCATGGGCGGGAGAAGGGCCGAGCAGTACTTC
>.|TRBV28|TRBD2|TRBJ2-7
CASSYASGSNEQYF
TGTGCCAGCAGCTACGCTAGCGGGAGTAACGAGCAGTACTTC
>.|TRBV6-5|.|TRBJ2-3
CASSYRGDTQYF
TGTGCCAGCAGTTACAGGGGAGATACGCAGTATTTT
>.|TRBV4-1|TRBD1|TRBJ2-3
CASSQYQGESTDTQYF
TGTGCCAGCAGCCAATACCAGGGGGAGAGCACAGATACGCAGTATTTT
>.|TRBV20-1|.|TRBJ1-1
CSAPGARRTEAFF
TGCAGTGCACCCGGGGCCCGGCGCACTGAAGCTTTCTTT
>.|TRBV28|TRBD1|TRBJ2-7
CASRPTGAPLEQYF
TGTGCCAGCAGACCGACAGGGGCCCCGCTCGAGCAGTACTTC
>.|TRBV7-9|.|TRBJ2-1
CASSLAGTVGDEQFF
TGTGCCAGCAGCTTGGCCGGGACGGTGGGCGATGAGCAGTTCTTC